Sequencing of this T cell receptor (beta chain) was carried out in a study of cytomegalovirus exposure and HLA in healthy donors. Germline V lookup: CDR1 LNHDA, CDR2 SQIVND (reference sequence). Unmatched junction bases numbered 14, after V lost 5 bases and J lost 5 bases. The CDR3 runs to 17 residues. Details on this clone: Its antigen remains unknown.

The PCR ran on 60 Vbeta and 13 Jbeta primers. The protocol was immunoSEQ multiplex PCR, while the TCRdb copy is restricted to in-frame clones and leaves out a portion. The sample yields around 130,000 clones, around 79% seen once. Study-wide findings and caveats: Among the most significant clusters, several appeared linked to common viral pathogens in a later analysis.

What was sequenced was PBMCs. The TCR comes from a middle-aged woman in good health and CMV-seropositive. The chain links TRBV19 to TRBJ2-2; TRBD2 aligns across 7 bases. CDR3 DNA sequence: TGTGCCAGTAGTGGACTAGGGACCGTAAGAGGGACCGGGGAGCTGTTTTTT. Protein product: CASSGLGTVRGTGELFF.